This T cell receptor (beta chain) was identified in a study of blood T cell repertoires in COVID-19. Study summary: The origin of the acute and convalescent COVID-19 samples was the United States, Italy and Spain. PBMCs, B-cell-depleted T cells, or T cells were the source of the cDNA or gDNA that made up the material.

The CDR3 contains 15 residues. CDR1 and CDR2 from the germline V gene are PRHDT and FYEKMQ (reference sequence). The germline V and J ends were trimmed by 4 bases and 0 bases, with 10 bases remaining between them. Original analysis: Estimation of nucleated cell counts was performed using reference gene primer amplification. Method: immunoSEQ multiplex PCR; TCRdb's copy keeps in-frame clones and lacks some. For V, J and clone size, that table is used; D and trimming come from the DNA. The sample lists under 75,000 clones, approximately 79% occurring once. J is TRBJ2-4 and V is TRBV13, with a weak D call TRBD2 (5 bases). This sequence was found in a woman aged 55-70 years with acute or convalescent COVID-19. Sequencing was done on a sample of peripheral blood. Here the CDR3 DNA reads TGTGCCAGCAGCTCCAGCGGTGGAGCCAAAAACATTCAGTACTTC. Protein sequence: CASSSSGGAKNIQYF. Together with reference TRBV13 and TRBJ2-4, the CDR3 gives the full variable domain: AAGVIQSPRHLIKEKRETATLKCYPIPRHDTVYWYQQGPGQDPQFLISFYEKMQSDKGSIPDRFSAQQFSDYHSELNMSSLELGDSALYFCASSSSGGAKNIQYFGAGTRLSVL.